These 20 T cell receptor beta chains came from one sample sequenced in a study of T cell responses to AZD1222 COVID-19 vaccine. Data came from immunoSEQ multiplex PCR; TCRdb stores just in-frame clones and leaves some out. This table has about 130,000 clones, approximately 93% appearing once. Here the sequenced sample was peripheral blood, taken on day 0 of AZD1222 vaccination. The receptors originated from an adult in good health.

The V and J genes are TRBV19 and TRBJ2-7; D is tentatively TRBD1 or TRBD2 (6 bases each). The ends were cut back, 5 bases at V and 6 bases at J, with 11 bases in the middle. This CDR3 comprises 12 residues. The germline V gene has CDR1 LNHDA and CDR2 SQIVND (reference sequence). CDR3 in DNA: TGTGCCAGTAGTGCCGGGGGCGGCGAGCAGTACTTC. Translation: CASSAGGGEQYF.

The chain carries TRBV9 and TRBJ1-1; D is unresolved. This CDR3 is built from 14 residues. Germline-derived CDR1 and CDR2 are SGDLS and YYNGEE. V lost 4 bases to trimming and J lost 4 bases, with 14 bases between them. CDR3 bases: TGTGCCAGCAGCTCTAGACCTATTAGCACTGAAGCTTTCTTT. As protein: CASSSRPISTEAFF.

This rearrangement joins TRBV4-1 to TRBJ2-2, with 15 bases matching TRBD2. V was clipped by 2 bases and J by 5 bases; unmatched bases: 6. Germline V gene data show CDR1 as MGHRA and CDR2 as YSYEKL. This CDR3 region has 18 residues. The CDR3 reads CASSQLGLAGGRTGELFF. In nucleotides, the CDR3 is TGCGCCAGCAGCCAACTGGGACTAGCGGGAGGTCGTACCGGGGAGCTGTTTTTT.

This chain links TRBV27 with TRBJ2-5, with 7 bases fitting TRBD1. The germline gives CDR1 MNHEY, CDR2 SMNVEV (reference sequence). J gave up 5 bases and V 2 bases, and 2 bases lay outside the gene matches. The CDR3 contains 13 residues. This CDR3 reads CASSLGRGETQYF. The CDR3 DNA reads as TGTGCCAGCAGTTTAGGCAGGGGGGAGACCCAGTACTTC.

This sequence joins TRBV5-3 and TRBJ1-5; D is uncertain. Being an ORF, TRBV5-3 has a function that is uncertain. Trimming left V 5 bases short and J 6 bases short, with 6 bases between. The CDR3 totals 11 residues. CDR3 loop: CARRGVQPQHF. In DNA, the CDR3 is TGTGCCAGAAGAGGAGTTCAGCCCCAGCATTTT.

The V and J genes are TRBV28 and TRBJ2-1; 10 bases line up with TRBD2. Germline V CDR1 and CDR2: MDHEN, SYDVKM. The V and J ends lost 5 bases and 0 bases, in that order; junction bases with no gene match: 7. The CDR3 is 17 amino acids. As DNA, the CDR3 is TGTGCCAGCAGTACCAGGACTAGCGGTAGCTCCTACAATGAGCAGTTCTTC. Translation gives CASSTRTSGSSYNEQFF.

The chain uses TRBV30 and TRBJ1-1; 9 bases fit TRBD1. CDR1 is GTSNPN, CDR2 SVGIG, per germline (reference sequence). Trimming took 4 bases from V and 7 from J; bases not matched to a gene: 13. The CDR3 extends over 15 amino acids. The CDR3 region has the DNA TGTGCCTGGATCCGGGACAGGGCTTTATCAAGTGAAGCTTTCTTT. Translated, it gives CAWIRDRALSSEAFF. Using reference TRBV30 and TRBJ1-1 for the parts outside the CDR3, the full variable domain is SQTIHQWPATLVQPVGSPLSLECTVEGTSNPNLYWYRQAAGRGLQLLFYSVGIGQISSEVPQNLSASRPQDRQFILSSKKLLLSDSGFYLCAWIRDRALSSEAFFGQGTRLTVV.

V is TRBV19 and J is TRBJ1-5; no clear D gene. The CDR3 is 15 amino acids. Germline loops: CDR1 LNHDA, CDR2 SQIVND (reference sequence). V was cut by 1 base and J by 2 bases, with 9 bases left in between. CDR3 nucleotide sequence: TGTGCCAGTAGTATAGCGGGGTCTGGCAATCAGCCCCAGCATTTT. Its protein is CASSIAGSGNQPQHF. The full variable domain, its missing parts supplied by reference TRBV19 and TRBJ1-5, is DGGITQSPKYLFRKEGQNVTLSCEQNLNHDAMYWYRQDPGQGLRLIYYSQIVNDFQKGDIAEGYSVSREKKESFPLTVTSAQKNPTAFYLCASSIAGSGNQPQHFGDGTRLSIL.

Here the CDR3 reads CASSHGRVGGNQPQHF. The CDR3 DNA reads TGTGCCAGCAGCCATGGGCGGGTTGGCGGCAATCAGCCCCAGCATTTT. The V and J genes are TRBV7-8 and TRBJ1-5; D ambiguous. The CDR3 is 16 residues long. With 5 bases removed from V and 2 bases from J, the gap between germline ends came to 16 bases. Germline lookup yields CDR1 SGHVS and CDR2 FQNEAQ.

The table lists this clone with a count of one. The chain couples TRBV18 to TRBJ1-5; D remains unclear. The V end lost 3 bases, the J end lost 1 base, and 16 bases lay between the germline ends. Germline V lookup: CDR1 KGHSH, CDR2 LQKENI. CDR3 size: 17 residues. This CDR3 is CASSPSGLDSSNQPQHF. The CDR3 nucleotides read TGTGCCAGCTCACCCTCCGGGCTCGATTCGAGCAATCAGCCCCAGCATTTT.

The chain recombines TRBV28 with TRBJ1-2, with D tentatively TRBD1 (5 bases). The germline CDR1 and CDR2 sequences are MDHEN and SYDVKM. This CDR3 is 15 amino acids long. The V end was cut by 6 bases, the J end by 5 bases, with 19 bases between. DNA of the CDR3: TGTGCCAGCAGGGGGCCGGGCAGGGTGGAATATGGCTACACCTTC. It specifies CASRGPGRVEYGYTF.

The table lists this clone with a count of one. The chain recombines TRBV6-4 with TRBJ2-1; the D call may be TRBD1 or TRBD2 (5 bases each). The V end was cut by 6 bases, the J end by 5 bases, with 14 bases between. The CDR3 spans 14 residues. Germline V gene sequence: CDR1 MRHNA, CDR2 SNTAGT. CDR3 in amino acids: CASSFGTDNNEQFF. The CDR3 bases are TGTGCCAGCAGCTTTGGGACGGATAACAATGAGCAGTTCTTC.

The CDR3, as DNA: TGTGCCAGCAGTTTCGGCGCAGGGAGGAGCTATGGCTACACCTTC. This sequence encodes CASSFGAGRSYGYTF. V is TRBV27 and J is TRBJ1-2; D is perhaps TRBD1 (5 bases). Germline values: CDR1 MNHEY, CDR2 SMNVEV (reference sequence). Between the trimmed V and J ends, which lost 3 bases and 4 bases, there was a span of 15 bases. The CDR3 runs 15 residues.

This sequence joins TRBV10-3 and TRBJ1-2; no definite D call. Germline values: CDR1 ENHRY, CDR2 SYGVKD. This CDR3 spans 14 amino acids. V lost 7 bases and J 3 bases, leaving 15 bases between the germline ends. CDR3 protein: CAIKRPDTYYGYTF. The CDR3 DNA reads TGTGCCATCAAAAGGCCCGACACGTACTATGGCTACACCTTC.

The rearrangement uses TRBV2 and TRBJ1-3; no clear D gene. CDR1 is SNHLY, CDR2 FYNNEI, per germline. This CDR3 is 16 amino acids long. V lost 6 bases to trimming and J lost 4 bases, with 19 bases between them. The CDR3 DNA is TGTGCCAGCAGGGGCGAAAGGGTGGGAGCCGGAAACACCATATATTTT. Amino acid sequence: CASRGERVGAGNTIYF.

DNA of the CDR3: TGTGCCAGTAGGCAGCCCCAGCATTTT. It translates to CASRQPQHF. The genes are TRBV19 and TRBJ1-5; D is unclear. The ends were cut back, 6 bases at V and 7 bases at J, with 1 base in the middle. CDR1 and CDR2 (germline): LNHDA, SQIVND (reference sequence). CDR3 length equals 9 residues.

This chain uses TRBV27 with TRBJ2-7, with D perhaps TRBD2 (5 bases). From germline, CDR1 is MNHEY and CDR2 SMNVEV (reference sequence). The CDR3 is 15 residues long. V was cut by 5 bases and J by 0 bases, with 14 bases left in between. The DNA of the CDR3 is TGTGCCAGCAGTGAAGACCCCGGGATCTCCTACGAGCAGTACTTC. Residues: CASSEDPGISYEQYF.

V is TRBV7-2 and J is TRBJ1-2; D call uncertain. Trimming took 1 base from V and 0 from J, leaving 3 bases between them. CDR3 length equals 13 residues. In germline, CDR1 is SGHTA, CDR2 FQGNSA. CDR3 DNA sequence: TGTGCCAGCAGCTTAGATCCTAACTATGGCTACACCTTC. It yields the protein CASSLDPNYGYTF.

The J gene is TRBJ1-2, the V gene TRBV9; TRBD1 is a possible D gene (5 bases). The CDR3 runs 14 residues. Germline lookup yields CDR1 SGDLS and CDR2 YYNGEE. V was pared by 0 bases and J by 4 bases, with 10 bases between. As DNA, the CDR3 is TGTGCCAGCAGCGTAGCTCTAGGGGCCTATGGCTACACCTTC. Its protein product is CASSVALGAYGYTF.

This chain uses TRBV27 with TRBJ1-1, with D possibly matching TRBD1 (5 bases). Per germline, CDR1 MNHEY and CDR2 SMNVEV (reference sequence). This CDR3 region has 15 residues. With 5 bases removed from V and 4 bases from J, the gap between germline ends came to 17 bases. The CDR3 nucleotides read TGTGCCAGCAGTCCACTCGGGGTTACAGGCACTGAAGCTTTCTTT. It codes for CASSPLGVTGTEAFF.